This record concerns one T cell receptor beta chain sequence. Profiled with immunoSEQ multiplex PCR; TCRdb holds only in-frame clones, not every one. The sample lists over 85,000 clones, around 90% occurring once. The sample originates from a study of blood T cell repertoires in COVID-19. Study at large: The analysed material was cDNA or gDNA that came from T cells, B-cell-depleted T cells, or PBMCs.

This CDR3 comprises 12 residues. Trimming removed 6 bases from V and 4 bases from J, with 9 bases in between. Sequenced sample: peripheral blood. This clonotype was obtained from a human donor with COVID-19, enrolled during active disease. The donor label of this sample is uncertain. The chain uses TRBV12-3 or TRBV12-4 and TRBJ1-1; D ambiguous. The CDR3 protein is CASSRIPTEAFF. DNA for the CDR3: TGTGCCAGCAGCAGGATTCCCACTGAAGCTTTCTTT.